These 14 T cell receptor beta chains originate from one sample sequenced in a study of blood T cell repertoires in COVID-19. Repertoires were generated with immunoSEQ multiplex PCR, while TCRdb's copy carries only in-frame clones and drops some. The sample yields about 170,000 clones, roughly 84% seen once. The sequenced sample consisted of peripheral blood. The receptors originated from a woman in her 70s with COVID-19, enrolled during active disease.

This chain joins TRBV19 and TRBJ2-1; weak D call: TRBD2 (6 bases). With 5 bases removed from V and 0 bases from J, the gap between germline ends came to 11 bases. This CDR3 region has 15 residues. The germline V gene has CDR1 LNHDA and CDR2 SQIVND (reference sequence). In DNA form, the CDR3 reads TGTGCCAGTAGTGTGGGGACTTCCTCCTACAATGAGCAGTTCTTC. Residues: CASSVGTSSYNEQFF. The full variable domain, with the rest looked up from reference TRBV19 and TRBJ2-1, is DGGITQSPKYLFRKEGQNVTLSCEQNLNHDAMYWYRQDPGQGLRLIYYSQIVNDFQKGDIAEGYSVSREKKESFPLTVTSAQKNPTAFYLCASSVGTSSYNEQFFGPGTRLTVL.

The CDR3 nucleotides read TGTGCCAGCAGGGCCGGGACAGGTGGACTCTCTGGAAACACCATATATTTT. Translated: CASRAGTGGLSGNTIYF. The chain is built from TRBV2 and TRBJ1-3; 8 nucleotides align to TRBD1. The ends lost 6 bases at V and 0 bases at J; junction bases unmatched: 10. Per the germline V gene, CDR1 is SNHLY and CDR2 is FYNNEI. The CDR3 consists of 17 residues.

The CDR3 coding sequence is TGTGCCAGCAGCTCAGGGACTAGCGCGTCTAACGAGCAGTACTTC. Translated: CASSSGTSASNEQYF. The chain uses TRBV7-2 and TRBJ2-7, with 10 bases identical to TRBD2. V was pared by 4 bases and J by 5 bases, with 8 bases of the junction left unmatched. Germline V CDR1 and CDR2: SGHTA, FQGNSA. The CDR3 has 15 amino acids.

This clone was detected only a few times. CDR3: CASSIALTGGDTQYF. CDR3 nucleotides: TGTGCCAGTAGTATAGCCCTCACTGGGGGGGATACGCAGTATTTT. The chain recombines TRBV19 with TRBJ2-3; D is possibly TRBD2 (6 bases). V was clipped by 1 base and J by 6 bases, with 14 bases between them. The CDR3 runs 15 residues. Germline lookup yields CDR1 LNHDA and CDR2 SQIVND (reference sequence).

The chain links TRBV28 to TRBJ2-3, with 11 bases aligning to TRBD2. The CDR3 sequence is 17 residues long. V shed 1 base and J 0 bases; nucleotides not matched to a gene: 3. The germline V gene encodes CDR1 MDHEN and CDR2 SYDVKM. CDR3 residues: CASSLYGTSGSTDTQYF. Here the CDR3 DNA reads TGTGCCAGCAGTTTATACGGGACTAGCGGTAGCACAGATACGCAGTATTTT.

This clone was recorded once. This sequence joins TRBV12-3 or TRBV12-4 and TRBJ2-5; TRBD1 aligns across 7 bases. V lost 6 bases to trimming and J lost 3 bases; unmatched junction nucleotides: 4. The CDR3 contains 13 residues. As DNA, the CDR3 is TGTGCCAGCAGGAGGACAGGCGAAGAGACCCAGTACTTC. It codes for CASRRTGEETQYF.

CDR3 sequence reads: CATTAGARTDTQYF. CDR3 nucleotide sequence: TGTGCCACGACAGCGGGAGCAAGAACAGATACGCAGTATTTT. The V and J genes are TRBV10-3 and TRBJ2-3; 8 positions match TRBD2. Losses at the gene ends were 10 bases for V and 3 bases for J; bases not matched to a gene: 9. CDR1 and CDR2 (germline): ENHRY, SYGVKD. The CDR3 is made up of 14 amino acids.

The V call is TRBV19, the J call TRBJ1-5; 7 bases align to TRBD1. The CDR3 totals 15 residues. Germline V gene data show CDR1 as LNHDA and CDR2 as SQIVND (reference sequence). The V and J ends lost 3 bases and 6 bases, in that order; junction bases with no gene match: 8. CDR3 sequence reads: CASSIISGGGQPQHF. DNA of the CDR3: TGTGCCAGTAGTATCATTTCAGGGGGAGGTCAGCCCCAGCATTTT.

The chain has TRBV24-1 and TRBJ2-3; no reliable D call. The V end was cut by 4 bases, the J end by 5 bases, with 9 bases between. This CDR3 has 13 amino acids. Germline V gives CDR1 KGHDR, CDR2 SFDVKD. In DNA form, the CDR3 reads TGTGCCACCAGTGACCCCTACCTAGATACGCAGTATTTT. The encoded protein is CATSDPYLDTQYF.

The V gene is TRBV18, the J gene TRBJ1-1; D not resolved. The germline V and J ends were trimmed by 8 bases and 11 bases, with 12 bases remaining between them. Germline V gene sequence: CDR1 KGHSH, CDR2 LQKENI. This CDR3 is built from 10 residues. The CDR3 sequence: CASGAAAAFF. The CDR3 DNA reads TGTGCCAGCGGCGCCGCGGCCGCTTTCTTT. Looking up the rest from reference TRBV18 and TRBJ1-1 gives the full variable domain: NAGVMQNPRHLVRRRGQEARLRCSPMKGHSHVYWYRQLPEEGLKFMVYLQKENIIDESGMPKERFSAEFPKEGPSILRIQQVVRGDSAAYFCASGAAAAFFGQGTRLTVV.

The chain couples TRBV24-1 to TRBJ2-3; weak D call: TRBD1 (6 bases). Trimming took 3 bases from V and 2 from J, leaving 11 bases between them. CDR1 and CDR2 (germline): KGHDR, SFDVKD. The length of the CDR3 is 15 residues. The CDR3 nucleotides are TGTGCCACCAGTGATACTCGGACAGTCACAGATACGCAGTATTTT. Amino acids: CATSDTRTVTDTQYF.

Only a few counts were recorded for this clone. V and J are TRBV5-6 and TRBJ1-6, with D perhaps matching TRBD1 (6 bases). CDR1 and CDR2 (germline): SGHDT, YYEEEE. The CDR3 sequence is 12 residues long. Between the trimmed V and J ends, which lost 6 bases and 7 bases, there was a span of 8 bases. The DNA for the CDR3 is TGTGCCAGCACCACAGGGAATTCACCCCTCCACTTT. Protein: CASTTGNSPLHF.

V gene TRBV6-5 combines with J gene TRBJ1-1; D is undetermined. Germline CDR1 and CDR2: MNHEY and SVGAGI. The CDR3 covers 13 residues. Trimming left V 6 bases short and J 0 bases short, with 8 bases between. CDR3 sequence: CASSSVLNTEAFF. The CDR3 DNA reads TGTGCCAGCAGCTCGGTCCTGAACACTGAAGCTTTCTTT.

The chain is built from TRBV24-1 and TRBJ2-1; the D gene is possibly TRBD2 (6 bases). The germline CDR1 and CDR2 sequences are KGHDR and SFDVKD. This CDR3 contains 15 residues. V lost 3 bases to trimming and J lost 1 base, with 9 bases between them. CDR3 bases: TGTGCCACCAGTGATCAGGGACTTTCCTACAATGAGCAGTTCTTC. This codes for CATSDQGLSYNEQFF.